This T cell receptor beta chain was retrieved from a study of spatial heterogeneity in lung cancer. Whole-study context: Alpha-chain detections were consistently fewer than beta-chain detections among the sequences.

This clonotype ranks as large. Its antigen is as yet unknown. Time point in this sample: sample taken at primary tumor resection. The roughly 79 donors had untreated early-stage non-small cell lung cancer. Without sorting, whole RNA was sequenced from tumor, nontumor lung or frozen PBMC. General study findings and limits: It was found that expanded intratumoral alpha and beta TCR counts tracked tumor mutation counts.

Germline lookup yields CDR1 SGHTA and CDR2 FQGNSA. This CDR3 comprises 17 residues. V dropped 5 bases and J dropped 0 bases, with 17 bases sitting between them. A unique molecular identifier was attached to every TCR cDNA molecule. One entry per CDR3 protein, called by TCRdb with MiXCR from the 5' RACE reads. Altogether about 910 distinct CDR3 sequences are present, 35% to 45% being singletons, with the ten largest covering about 19%. The input for sequencing was lung tumor tissue, taken at surgery. The chain combines TRBV7-2 with TRBJ1-3; D not certain. The sequence came from a female donor with early-stage non-small cell lung cancer. In nucleotides, the CDR3 is TGTGCCAGCAGCCCCGTCGGGTTTGGCCTCTCTGGAAACACCATATATTTT. Amino acid sequence: CASSPVGFGLSGNTIYF.